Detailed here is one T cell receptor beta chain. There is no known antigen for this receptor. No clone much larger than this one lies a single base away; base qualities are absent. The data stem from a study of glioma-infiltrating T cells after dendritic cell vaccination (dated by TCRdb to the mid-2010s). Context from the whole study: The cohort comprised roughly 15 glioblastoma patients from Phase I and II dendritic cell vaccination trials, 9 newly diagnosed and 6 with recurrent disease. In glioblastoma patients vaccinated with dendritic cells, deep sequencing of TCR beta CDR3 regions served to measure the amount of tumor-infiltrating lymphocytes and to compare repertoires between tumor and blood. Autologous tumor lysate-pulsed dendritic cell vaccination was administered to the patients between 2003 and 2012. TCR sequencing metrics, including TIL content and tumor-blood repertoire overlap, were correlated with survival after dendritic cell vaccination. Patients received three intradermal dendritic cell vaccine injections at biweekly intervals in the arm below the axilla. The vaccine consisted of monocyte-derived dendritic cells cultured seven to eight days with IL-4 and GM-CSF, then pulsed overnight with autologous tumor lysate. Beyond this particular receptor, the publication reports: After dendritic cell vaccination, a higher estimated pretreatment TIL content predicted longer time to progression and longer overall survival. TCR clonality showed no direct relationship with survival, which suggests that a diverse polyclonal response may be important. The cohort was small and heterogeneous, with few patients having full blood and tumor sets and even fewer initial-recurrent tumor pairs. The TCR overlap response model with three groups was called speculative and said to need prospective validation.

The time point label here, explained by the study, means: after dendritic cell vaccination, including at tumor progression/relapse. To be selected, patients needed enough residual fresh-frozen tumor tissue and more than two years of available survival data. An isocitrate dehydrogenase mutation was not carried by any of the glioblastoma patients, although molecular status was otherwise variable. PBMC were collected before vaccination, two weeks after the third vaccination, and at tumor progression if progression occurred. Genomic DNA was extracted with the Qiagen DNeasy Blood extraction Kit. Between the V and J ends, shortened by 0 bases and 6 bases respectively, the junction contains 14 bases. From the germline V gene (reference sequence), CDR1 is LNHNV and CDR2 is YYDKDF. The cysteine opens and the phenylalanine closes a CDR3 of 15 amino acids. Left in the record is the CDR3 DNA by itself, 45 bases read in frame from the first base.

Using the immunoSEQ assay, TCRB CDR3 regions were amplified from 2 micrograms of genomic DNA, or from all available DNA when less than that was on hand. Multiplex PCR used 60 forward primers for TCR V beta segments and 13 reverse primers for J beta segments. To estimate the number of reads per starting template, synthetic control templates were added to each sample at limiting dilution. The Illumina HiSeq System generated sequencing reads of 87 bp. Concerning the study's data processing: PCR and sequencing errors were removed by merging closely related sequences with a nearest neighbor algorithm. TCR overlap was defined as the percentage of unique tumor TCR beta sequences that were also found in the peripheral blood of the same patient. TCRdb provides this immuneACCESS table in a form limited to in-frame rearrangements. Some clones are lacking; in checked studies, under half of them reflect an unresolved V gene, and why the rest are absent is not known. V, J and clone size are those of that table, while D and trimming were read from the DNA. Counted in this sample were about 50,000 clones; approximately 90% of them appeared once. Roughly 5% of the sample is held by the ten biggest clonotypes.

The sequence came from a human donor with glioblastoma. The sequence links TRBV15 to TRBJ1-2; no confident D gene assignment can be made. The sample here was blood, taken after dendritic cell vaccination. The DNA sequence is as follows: TGTGCCACCAGCAGAGATCTCTCCCAGGCTGATGGCTACACCTTC. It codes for CATSRDLSQADGYTF.